Sequencing of this TCR beta chain was carried out in a study of shared clonotypes between healthy human individuals. Findings and limits, study-wide: Relative to their counterparts shared across all four donors, non-shared clonotypes exhibited diminished generation probabilities.

Recent acute infections and vaccinations were absent in the healthy HIV-negative adult donors. Adults of Caucasian background living in Nashville, Tennessee made up all donors. Libraries were prepared by immunoSEQ multiplex PCR; TCRdb keeps only in-frame clonotypes and omits some of them. Of over 2 million clones listed, about nine tenths are singletons. This clone was seen a single time. Its specificity is unknown. This may arise from a read error, as a much more abundant clone is one base away. Other nucleotide sequences in the sample specify the same CDR3. V gave up 0 bases and J gave up 3 bases, with 3 bases separating them. Looked up from germline, CDR1 is SGHNT and CDR2 is YENEEA. This CDR3 contains 13 residues.

Sequencing was done on a sample of naive CD4+ T cells from PBMCs. Described subset: CD45RA+ positively selected. The chain links TRBV11-3 to TRBJ2-1; D not certain. This clonotype was obtained from a man younger than 35 in good health. Some clones in this sample may be carry-over from other donors' samples. The CDR3 DNA is TGTGCCAGCAGCTTAGAAAGCTACAATGAGCAGTTCTTC. Translation: CASSLESYNEQFF.